This record concerns one T cell receptor (beta chain) sequence. This receptor's antigen is unknown. No qualities accompany the bases; no much larger clone lies one base away. This record comes from a study of OX40 agonist ivuxolimab in advanced cancers. A note on the overall study: Ivuxolimab was an agonistic, fully human IgG2 monoclonal antibody directed against OX40 (CD134), a costimulatory receptor. A male proportion of approximately 83% and a mean age of roughly 55 years, ranging from roughly 23 to 79, were recorded for the dose-escalation cohort. Patients were allowed to have had prior anti-PD-1, anti-PD-L1 or anti-CTLA-4 therapy, and around 40% of the dose-escalation patients had previously received checkpoint inhibitors. Intravenous ivuxolimab was administered to patients every 2 weeks at six dose levels: 0.01, 0.1, 0.3, 1.5, 3 and 10 mg/kg. The paper covers the monotherapy dose-escalation part of the phase I ivuxolimab trial, which included N ≈ 50 patients. Three dose-escalation patients achieved partial responses, one with hepatocellular carcinoma and two with cutaneous melanoma. Among the roughly 50 dose-escalation patients, around 20 had hepatocellular carcinoma, around 15 melanoma, 9 renal cell carcinoma and 9 head and neck cancer. The point of sequencing TCRbeta in the periphery was to test whether ivuxolimab changed TCR sequence diversity and drove clonal T-cell expansion.

Genomic DNA was extracted from sorted cells for sequencing of the TCRbeta CDR3 region. The immunoSEQ Assay was used to sequence the TCRbeta CDR3 regions. As stored in TCRdb, this immuneACCESS dataset retains in-frame rearrangements with V and J assigned. A fraction of the clones does not appear; measured against another copy, unresolved V genes explain less than half of the discrepancy, and the remainder lacks a known reason. The sample table shows 99,000 or so clones, and more than 80% are seen once. Together, the top ten hold roughly 5.4% of the sample. General conclusions and limits of the study: In the 0.1-3.0 mg/kg groups, partial responders were among the patients with the lowest normalized peripheral clonal expansion, particularly in CD8+ T cells. On average, CD8+ T cells showed more expanded clones than CD4+ T cells after ivuxolimab. Clonal expansion of both CD4+ and CD8+ blood T cells was observed from baseline to week 6 at doses 0.1 to 3.0 mg/kg. The antigen specificity of the clonally expanded peripheral T cells was not determined. Low levels of normalized T-cell clonal expansion were also seen in some patients who did not respond.

The trial excluded patients who had a history of autoimmune disease or who were on systemic immunosuppression. Peripheral blood for TCR sequencing was drawn from every dose cohort at baseline, at cycle 4 day 1 and at cycle 7 day 1. The samples were taken from a phase I, first-in-human, multicenter, open-label dose-escalation trial of ivuxolimab. The trial enrolled adults with locally advanced or metastatic head and neck squamous cell, hepatocellular, melanoma or renal cell carcinoma. Before TCR sequencing, CD4+ T cells and CD8+ T cells were sorted from peripheral blood as separate populations. The CDR3 starts with the cysteine, ends with the phenylalanine, and has 14 residues. Only the CDR3 DNA is retained, 42 bases long and in frame from the first base. Via the germline V gene, CDR1 is SQVTM and CDR2 ANQGSEA. V loses 0 bases, J loses 2 bases, and the germline ends lie 10 bases apart.

The receptor was derived from an adult with an advanced solid tumor such as melanoma, head and neck, liver or kidney cancer. The starting material was CD4+ or CD8+ T cells sorted from blood, obtained in a trial of the OX40 agonist ivuxolimab. Here the chain combines TRBV29-1 and TRBJ1-2; there is no confident call for the D gene. The CDR3 sequence is CSVEDPRTNYGYTF. The DNA sequence is given as TGCAGCGTTGAAGATCCTCGGACCAACTATGGCTACACCTTC.